What follows is one TCR beta chain and its context. Its antigen is not identified. Unsorted bulk tissue, roughly 19-33 mg of it, served as the source for co-extraction of RNA and DNA. Starting from roughly 540 ng of total RNA, TCR beta cDNA was produced with a primer in the constant region. Investigators got TCR beta libraries out of three nested multiplex PCR rounds, done with slightly modified ARM-PCR. TRBV1-TRBV30 forward primers paired with a C-beta reverse primer drove the first two PCR rounds, approximately 11 cycles each. MiXCR was run by TCRdb on the multiplex PCR reads, yielding one entry per CDR3 protein. The sample consists of 75,000 to 80,000 distinct CDR3 sequences, about 75% of them appearing once. Per the germline V gene, CDR1 is MGHRA and CDR2 is YSYEKL. Between the trimmed V and J ends, which lost 0 bases and 16 bases, there was a span of 22 bases. The CDR3 extends over 16 amino acids.

This specimen belongs to a study of tumor-infiltrating lymphocytes in primary liver carcinoma. Study observations and caveats: Tumor-blood pairs (like tumor-adjacent pairs) overlapped less than tumor region pairs did.

This sequence originates from a middle-aged man with primary liver carcinoma and hepatitis B virus infection. The genes are TRBV4-1 and TRBJ1-6; D uncertain. Sequenced: tumor-adjacent normal liver tissue. CDR3 coding DNA: TGCGCCAGCAGCCAAGAATGGGAGGTGCGGAATCCACGTCTCCACTTT. Translation gives CASSQEWEVRNPRLHF.